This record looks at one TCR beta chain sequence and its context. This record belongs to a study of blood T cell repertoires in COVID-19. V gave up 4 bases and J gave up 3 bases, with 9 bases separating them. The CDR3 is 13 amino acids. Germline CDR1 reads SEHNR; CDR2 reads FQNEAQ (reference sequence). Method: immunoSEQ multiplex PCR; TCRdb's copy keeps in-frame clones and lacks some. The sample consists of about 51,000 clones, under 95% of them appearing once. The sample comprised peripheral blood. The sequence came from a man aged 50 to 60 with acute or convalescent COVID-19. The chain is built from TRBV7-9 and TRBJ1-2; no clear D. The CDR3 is CASSSRSHYGYTF. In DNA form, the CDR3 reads TGTGCCAGCAGCTCTCGGTCCCACTATGGCTACACCTTC. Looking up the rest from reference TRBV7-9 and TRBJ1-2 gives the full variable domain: DTGVSQNPRHKITKRGQNVTFRCDPISEHNRLYWYRQTLGQGPEFLTYFQNEAQLEKSRLLSDRFSAERPKGSFSTLEIQRTEQGDSAMYLCASSSRSHYGYTFGSGTRLTVV.